This T cell receptor beta chain came from a study of T-cell reconstitution after alpha-beta-depleted transplantation in children. This clonotype was detected only a few times. The antigen is unknown. TCRbeta library preparation incorporated unique molecular identifiers. MiXCR, applied by TCRdb to the PCR reads, yields one record per CDR3 protein. The table has around 600,000 distinct CDR3 sequences, 20% to 25% seen once. Findings and caveats of the study: Hyperexpanded clones declined; after one year, newly produced T cells mostly supplied diversity. Several hundred rapidly expanded clones from non-depleted graft cells reportedly supplied alpha-beta T cells about two months post-transplant. Diversity of TCRbeta at day 60 was high in some patients, arising from surviving recipient T cells and thymic progenitors.

This CDR3 comprises 16 residues. Per the germline V gene, CDR1 is SGHRS and CDR2 is YFSETQ. V was cut by 0 bases and J by 3 bases, with 13 bases left in between. The source of this sequence is a boy in the first two years of life who had a stem cell transplant for acute myeloid leukemia, so the T cells may come from the graft donor. This specimen consisted of PBMCs, mostly from graft donor cells, obtained 360 days after TCRalphabeta/CD19-depleted stem cell transplant. The chain recombines TRBV5-1 with TRBJ2-1; no reliable D call. As DNA, the CDR3 is TGCGCCAGCAGCTTGGCTTCCGTCATTGTCTACAATGAGCAGTTCTTC. Translated: CASSLASVIVYNEQFF.